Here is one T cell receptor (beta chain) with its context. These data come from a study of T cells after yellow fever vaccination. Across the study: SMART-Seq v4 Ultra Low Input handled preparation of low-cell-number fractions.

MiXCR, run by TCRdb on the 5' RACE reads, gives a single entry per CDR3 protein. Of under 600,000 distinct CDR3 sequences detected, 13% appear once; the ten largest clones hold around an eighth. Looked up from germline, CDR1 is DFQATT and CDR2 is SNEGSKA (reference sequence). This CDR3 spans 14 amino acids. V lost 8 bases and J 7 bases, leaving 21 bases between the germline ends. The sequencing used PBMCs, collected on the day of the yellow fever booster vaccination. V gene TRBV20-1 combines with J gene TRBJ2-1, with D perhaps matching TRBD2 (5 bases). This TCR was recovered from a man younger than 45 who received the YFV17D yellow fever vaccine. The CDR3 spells CSPTGKGGSNEQFF. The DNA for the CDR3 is TGCAGTCCCACGGGGAAGGGTGGATCGAATGAGCAGTTCTTC.